One sample yielded the 6 T cell receptor beta chains listed below, sequenced in a study of blood T cells in healthy people across ages. PCR was performed a second time for 7 to 11 cycles using a sample-barcoded 5' primer and a J-beta primer mix. TCRdb re-analysed the 5' RACE reads in MiXCR, keeping a single row per CDR3 protein. The sample yields approximately 2,000,000 distinct CDR3 sequences, approximately 39% seen once. The sample was blood. Receptors were obtained from a human donor in good health.

The V gene is TRBV7-9, the J gene TRBJ2-5; possibly TRBD2 for D (6 bases). CDR3 size: 16 residues. The V gene lost 0 bases and the J gene lost 4 bases, with 15 bases spanning the gap. CDR1 is SEHNR, CDR2 FQNEAQ, per germline (reference sequence). The DNA of the CDR3 is TGTGCCAGCAGCTTAGCCCGGGGCCCAGCGGGAGAGACCCAGTACTTC. Translating it yields CASSLARGPAGETQYF.

With regard to this clonotype: One end of the junction is discordant with germline, which a read error may explain. This rearrangement joins TRBV20-1 to TRBJ1-4; D ambiguous. The germline V gene encodes CDR1 DFQATT and CDR2 SNEGSKA (reference sequence). The CDR3 contains 14 residues. CDR3 in DNA: TGCAGTGCTAGGCGCCAGCTGAGAAATGAAAAACGGTTTTTT. Residues: CSARRQLRNEKRFF.

This clonotype appeared a few times. The rearrangement links TRBV20-1 to TRBJ2-7; TRBD2 might be the D (5 bases). The CDR3 has 13 residues. Looked up from germline, CDR1 is DFQATT and CDR2 is SNEGSKA (reference sequence). The V end lost 1 base, the J end lost 2 bases, and 9 bases lay between the germline ends. This CDR3 reads CSARGRLTYEQYF. DNA of the CDR3: TGCAGTGCTAGAGGACGACTAACCTACGAGCAGTACTTC.

This clonotype was recorded a few times. CDR3 DNA sequence: TGTGCCAGCAGTTTTCAGGGGGGGAATCGGAACATTCAGTACTTC. Its protein product is CASSFQGGNRNIQYF. The rearrangement uses TRBV28 and TRBJ2-4, with D tentatively TRBD1 or TRBD2 (7 bases each). Germline-derived CDR1 and CDR2 are MDHEN and SYDVKM. Trimming took off 3 bases at V and 7 bases at J, with 16 bases between the two ends. The CDR3 spans 15 residues.

This chain uses TRBV20-1 with TRBJ1-5; D is unresolved. The V gene lost 4 bases and the J gene lost 2 bases, with 9 bases spanning the gap. This CDR3 contains 13 residues. Germline loops: CDR1 DFQATT, CDR2 SNEGSKA (reference sequence). CDR3 coding DNA: TGCAGTGCTACCGACCCAGGCAATCAGCCCCAGCATTTT. It translates to CSATDPGNQPQHF.

This clonotype was seen a few times. The rearrangement links TRBV25-1 to TRBJ2-1; the D gene is possibly TRBD1 (6 bases). The germline gives CDR1 MGHDK, CDR2 SYGVNS. V was cut by 3 bases and J by 2 bases, with 14 bases left in between. This CDR3 contains 16 residues. Written as DNA, the CDR3 is TGTGCCAGCAGTGAGCTTGGACAGTACCCCTACAATGAGCAGTTCTTC. Translation: CASSELGQYPYNEQFF.